The 2 T cell receptor beta chains in this list originate from one sample, sequenced in a study of T cell changes during pregnancy in multiple sclerosis. Sequencing used immunoSEQ multiplex PCR; TCRdb keeps in-frame clones, though not all of them. The repertoire consists of some 52,000 clones, with approximately 92% occurring once and the leading ten covering under 0.3%. The input for sequencing was CD4+ T cells from peripheral blood mononuclear cells, taken in the third trimester of pregnancy. The receptors come from a female donor with multiple sclerosis, enrolled in a pregnancy study.

V gene TRBV5-4 combines with J gene TRBJ2-5; D remains unclear. CDR1 and CDR2 (germline): SGHNT, YYREEE (reference sequence). Trimming removed 0 bases at V and 2 bases at J, with 8 bases between. The CDR3 loop spans 14 amino acids. The DNA for the CDR3 is TGTGCCAGCAGCTTGGTGACGGGTCAAGAGACCCAGTACTTC. Translated, it gives CASSLVTGQETQYF.

A single count supports this clone. The chain recombines TRBV2 with TRBJ2-1; 7 bases agree with TRBD2. There are 13 residues in the CDR3. CDR1 SNHLY and CDR2 FYNNEI come from the germline V gene. Unmatched junction bases numbered 9, after V lost 4 bases and J lost 12 bases. In nucleotides, the CDR3 is TGTGCCAGCAGTGGTCCCGAGCGGGGACCGCAGTTCTTC. It is translated as CASSGPERGPQFF.